Below, 7 T cell receptor beta chains from the same sample are listed, as sequenced in a study of beta chain features in type 1 diabetes. Study outcomes and limitations: Type 1 diabetes patients showed a moderate but significant shortening of TCRB CDR3s in all four CD4+ subsets.

For these receptors, no antigen is known. Isolated RNA was reverse transcribed in full, so expressed TCRB transcripts were sequenced. TCRdb keeps only in-frame clones here, not all; method: immunoSEQ multiplex PCR. The sample consists of over 300,000 clones, around 9.3% of them appearing once. Sample: central memory CD4+ T cells from blood. These receptors all stem from a man aged 30 to 45 with type 1 diabetes.

This clone showed up just a few times. The rearrangement joins TRBV7-9 to TRBJ2-3; 13 bases fit TRBD2. The CDR3 contains 14 residues. Trimming removed 8 bases from V and 4 bases from J; junction bases left unmatched: 3. The germline V gene has CDR1 SEHNR and CDR2 FQNEAQ (reference sequence). The CDR3 protein is CASQGLAGADTQYF. CDR3 coding DNA: TGTGCCAGCCAAGGACTAGCGGGGGCAGATACGCAGTATTTT. The entire variable domain, with the rest obtained from reference TRBV7-9 and TRBJ2-3, is as follows: DTGVSQNPRHKITKRGQNVTFRCDPISEHNRLYWYRQTLGQGPEFLTYFQNEAQLEKSRLLSDRFSAERPKGSFSTLEIQRTEQGDSAMYLCASQGLAGADTQYFGPGTRLTVL.

This clone was observed a handful of times. The chain recombines TRBV28 with TRBJ2-5, with D unresolved. Germline values: CDR1 MDHEN, CDR2 SYDVKM. This CDR3 comprises 14 residues. Trimming pared 0 bases from V and 1 base from J, leaving 6 bases between. CDR3 bases: TGTGCCAGCAGTTTATGGGGCGGCCAAGAGACCCAGTACTTC. The encoded protein is CASSLWGGQETQYF. The full variable domain, its missing parts supplied by reference TRBV28 and TRBJ2-5, is DVKVTQSSRYLVKRTGEKVFLECVQDMDHENMFWYRQDPGLGLRLIYFSYDVKMKEKGDIPEGYSVSREKKERFSLILESASTNQTSMYLCASSLWGGQETQYFGPGTRLLVL.

V is TRBV7-2 and J is TRBJ2-3, with 10 bases matching TRBD2. This CDR3 is 16 amino acids long. Trimming cost V 1 base and J 7 bases; bases outside gene matches: 8. CDR1 and CDR2 (germline): SGHTA, FQGNSA. The DNA of the CDR3 is TGTGCCAGCAGCTTAGGGTTAGCGGGGGGCCAACATACGCAGTATTTT. As protein: CASSLGLAGGQHTQYF.

This clone was seen many times. J is TRBJ2-2 and V is TRBV19, with TRBD2 matching 10 bases. Germline CDR1 and CDR2: LNHDA and SQIVND (reference sequence). After removal of 8 bases from V and 6 bases from J, the junction contained 6 bases not matched to a gene. There are 14 residues in the CDR3. In DNA form, the CDR3 reads TGTGCCAGTCGACTCGGGACTAGCGCCGGGGAGCTGTTTTTT. It is translated as CASRLGTSAGELFF.

This clone was counted only a few times. J is TRBJ2-5 and V is TRBV30; 9 positions match TRBD2. There are 13 residues in the CDR3. Looked up from germline, CDR1 is GTSNPN and CDR2 is SVGIG (reference sequence). V lost 4 bases to trimming and J lost 1 base; unmatched junction nucleotides: 1. CDR3 sequence (DNA): TGTGCCTGGACTAGCGGGACCCAAGAGACCCAGTACTTC. It codes for CAWTSGTQETQYF.

This clone was picked up a small number of times. The chain employs TRBV4-3 and TRBJ2-6; D not resolved. The CDR3 spans 14 residues. Germline V gives CDR1 LGHNA, CDR2 YSLEER. The V end was cut by 2 bases, the J end by 6 bases, with 8 bases between. CDR3 nucleotides: TGCGCCAGCAGCCAAACCTCGTCGGCCAACGTCCTGACTTTC. Translated: CASSQTSSANVLTF.

This clone came up a few times. V is TRBV29-1 and J is TRBJ2-5; D gene ambiguous. The germline CDR1 and CDR2 sequences are SQVTM and ANQGSEA. V was clipped by 4 bases and J by 3 bases, with 9 bases between them. CDR3 length equals 12 residues. CDR3 DNA: TGCAGCGTTGTAGGGCCGGAAGAGACCCAGTACTTC. Translation gives CSVVGPEETQYF.